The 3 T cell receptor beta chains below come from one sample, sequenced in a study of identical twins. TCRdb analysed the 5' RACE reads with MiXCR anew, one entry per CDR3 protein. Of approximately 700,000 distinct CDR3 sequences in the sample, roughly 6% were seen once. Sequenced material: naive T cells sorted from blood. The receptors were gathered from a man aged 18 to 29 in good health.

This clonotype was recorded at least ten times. CDR3 bases: TGCAGTGCTGGGGGACGGTGGATGCAAGAGACCCAGTACTTC. As protein: CSAGGRWMQETQYF. The genes are TRBV20-1 and TRBJ2-5; D possibly matches TRBD1 or TRBD2 (5 bases each). The CDR3 is 14 amino acids. The V and J ends lost 5 bases and 2 bases respectively, with 15 bases between them. Looked up from germline, CDR1 is DFQATT and CDR2 is SNEGSKA (reference sequence).

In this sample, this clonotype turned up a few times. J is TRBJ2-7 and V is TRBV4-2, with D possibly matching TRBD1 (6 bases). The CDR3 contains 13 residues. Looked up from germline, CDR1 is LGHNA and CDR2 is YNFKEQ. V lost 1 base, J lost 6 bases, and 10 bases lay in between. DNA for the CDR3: TGTGCCAGCAGCCAAGCCCAGGGGCGCGAGCAGTACTTC. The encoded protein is CASSQAQGREQYF.

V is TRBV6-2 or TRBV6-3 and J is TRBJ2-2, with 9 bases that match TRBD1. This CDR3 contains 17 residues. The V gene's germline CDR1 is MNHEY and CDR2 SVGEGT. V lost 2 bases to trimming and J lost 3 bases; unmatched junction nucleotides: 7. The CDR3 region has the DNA TGTGCCAGCAGTTACCCAGGGACAGGGAGCGACACCGGGGAGCTGTTTTTT. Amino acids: CASSYPGTGSDTGELFF.